This T cell receptor (beta chain) was observed in a study of a mutant IDH1 vaccine in newly diagnosed glioma. CDR1 and CDR2 (germline): SGDLS, YYNGEE. The CDR3 runs 16 residues. Germline trimming cut 3 bases from V and 3 bases from J; bases unmatched to any gene: 7. As regards this clone: Its target is not known. Other DNA sequences in the sample encode the same CDR3.

Profiled with immunoSEQ multiplex PCR; TCRdb holds only in-frame clones, not every one. The data hold almost 85,000 clones, with roughly 85% observed a single time. Time point of the sample: week 23, last vaccination. A 20-mer mutant IDH1 peptide at 300 ug was injected subcutaneously with topical imiquimod. The source is a man aged 25 to 40 with glioma. Some clones in this sample may be carry-over from other donors' samples. The chain has TRBV9 and TRBJ2-7, with 12 bases that match TRBD2. The specimen was PBMCs, collected from a glioma patient whose treatment included an IDH1 peptide vaccine. Here the CDR3 DNA reads TGTGCCAGCAGCGCGGGGCTAGCGGGAGGGCTCTACGAGCAGTACTTC. It yields the protein CASSAGLAGGLYEQYF.